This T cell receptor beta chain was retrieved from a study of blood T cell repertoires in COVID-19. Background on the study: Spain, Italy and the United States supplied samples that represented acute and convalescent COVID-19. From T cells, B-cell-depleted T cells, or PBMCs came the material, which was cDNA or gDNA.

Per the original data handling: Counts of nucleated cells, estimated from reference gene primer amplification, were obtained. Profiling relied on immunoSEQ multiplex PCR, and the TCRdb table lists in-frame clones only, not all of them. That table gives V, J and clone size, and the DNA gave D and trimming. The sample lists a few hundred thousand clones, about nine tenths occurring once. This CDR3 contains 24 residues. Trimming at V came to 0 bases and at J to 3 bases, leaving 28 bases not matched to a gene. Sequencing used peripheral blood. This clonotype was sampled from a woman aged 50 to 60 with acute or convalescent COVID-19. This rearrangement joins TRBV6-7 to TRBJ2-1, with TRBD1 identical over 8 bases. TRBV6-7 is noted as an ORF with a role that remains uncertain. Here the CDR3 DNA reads TGTGCCAGCAGTTACTCTCTGTTGGTGTGTTGGGTTGACAGGGGAATACCCTTCTACAATGAGCAGTTCTTC. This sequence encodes CASSYSLLVCWVDRGIPFYNEQFF.